The 16 T cell receptor beta chains reported below all come from one sample, sequenced in a study of cytomegalovirus exposure and HLA in healthy donors. PCR used 60 Vbeta primers and 13 Jbeta primers. TCRdb's copy holds only in-frame clones and misses some; the assay was immunoSEQ multiplex PCR. Of under 150,000 clones in the sample, over 60% are singletons; the top ten hold nearly 5%. Sample: PBMCs. The receptors were gathered from a woman between 50 and 59 years old in good health and CMV-seronegative.

The chain combines TRBV5-6 with TRBJ1-5; TRBD1 matches 11 bases. Germline CDR1 reads SGHDT; CDR2 reads YYEEEE. The J segment lost 5 bases and the V segment lost 0 bases, leaving 4 bases of the junction unmatched. The CDR3 is 16 amino acids. Here the CDR3 reads CASSLGSGQGDQPQHF. CDR3 DNA: TGTGCCAGCAGCTTGGGATCGGGACAGGGGGATCAGCCCCAGCATTTT.

This clone was seen a handful of times. The chain recombines TRBV4-1 with TRBJ2-3; 10 bases are shared with TRBD2. The germline V gene encodes CDR1 MGHRA and CDR2 YSYEKL. V lost 5 bases to trimming and J lost 5 bases; unmatched junction nucleotides: 7. The CDR3 has 15 residues. The CDR3 coding sequence is TGCGCCAGCAGCTACCAGCGGGGGGGCAGAGATACGCAGTATTTT. This gives the protein CASSYQRGGRDTQYF.

CDR3 residues: CASSQDRSPSGNTIYF. The CDR3 DNA is TGTGCCAGCAGCCAAGACCGGAGTCCCTCTGGAAACACCATATATTTT. The chain uses TRBV4-2 and TRBJ1-3; D unclear. This CDR3 spans 16 amino acids. V gave up 0 bases and J gave up 0 bases, with 9 bases separating them. Germline CDR1 reads LGHNA; CDR2 reads YNFKEQ.

The V call is TRBV7-2, the J call TRBJ2-5, with D perhaps TRBD2 (6 bases). The V gene's germline CDR1 is SGHTA and CDR2 FQGNSA. The CDR3 has 16 amino acids. Trimming pared 0 bases from V and 5 bases from J, leaving 16 bases between. The CDR3 loop is CASSLAGGLKSETQYF. The CDR3 coding sequence is TGTGCCAGCAGCTTAGCGGGGGGACTTAAGTCGGAGACCCAGTACTTC.

This clone was counted only a few times. The V gene is TRBV9, the J gene TRBJ1-4; 10 nucleotides agree with TRBD1. This CDR3 comprises 15 residues. J was trimmed by 4 bases and V by 5 bases; bases with no gene match: 5. Germline V lookup: CDR1 SGDLS, CDR2 YYNGEE. CDR3 amino acids: CASSAGTGVNEKLFF. CDR3 nucleotide sequence: TGTGCCAGCAGTGCTGGGACAGGGGTTAATGAAAAACTGTTTTTT.

This sequence joins TRBV7-6 and TRBJ2-3, with a tentative D call TRBD1 (6 bases). CDR1 and CDR2 from the germline V gene are SGHVS and FNYEAQ. The CDR3 has 15 residues. The V gene lost 5 bases and the J gene lost 2 bases, with 14 bases spanning the gap. DNA for the CDR3: TGTGCCAGCAGCACCCCAGGGGTCCCCACAGATACGCAGTATTTT. Its translation: CASSTPGVPTDTQYF.

This clone came up a few times. The CDR3 DNA reads as TGTGCCAGGGGGGGGGATGTCACAGATACGCAGTATTTT. Residues: CARGGDVTDTQYF. The chain couples TRBV7-9 to TRBJ2-3, with 7 nucleotides matching TRBD2. The CDR3 is made up of 13 amino acids. CDR1 is SEHNR and CDR2 is FQNEAQ in the germline V gene (reference sequence). With V trimmed by 9 bases and J by 2 bases, 5 bases remained unmatched.

V is TRBV7-9 and J is TRBJ1-2; 11 bases match TRBD1. This CDR3 is built from 17 residues. Trimming cost V 2 bases and J 1 base; bases outside gene matches: 6. Germline V CDR1 and CDR2: SEHNR, FQNEAQ (reference sequence). The CDR3 DNA reads TGTGCCAGCAGCTTAAATGGACAGGGGGCGGGTAACTATGGCTACACCTTC. The encoded protein is CASSLNGQGAGNYGYTF.

The gene calls are TRBV29-1 and TRBJ2-1; D uncertain. Trimming cost V 6 bases and J 2 bases, with 8 bases left between them. The V gene's germline CDR1 is SQVTM and CDR2 ANQGSEA. The length of the CDR3 is 12 residues. CDR3 sequence: CSVTPAYNEQFF. Here the CDR3 DNA reads TGCAGCGTAACTCCGGCCTACAATGAGCAGTTCTTC.

The chain uses TRBV7-6 and TRBJ2-2, with D possibly matching TRBD2 (6 bases). The CDR3 totals 18 residues. V was shortened by 2 bases and J by 0 bases, with 16 bases between the two germline ends. Germline V gene sequence: CDR1 SGHVS, CDR2 FNYEAQ. The CDR3 DNA reads as TGTGCCAGCAGCTTATTGCGCGGAGCGGGCACGAACACCGGGGAGCTGTTTTTT. It is translated as CASSLLRGAGTNTGELFF.

This clone was seen a few times. The chain uses TRBV9 and TRBJ2-3, with 9 bases aligning to TRBD2. Germline V gene lookup returns CDR1 SGDLS and CDR2 YYNGEE. After removal of 4 bases from V and 4 bases from J, the junction contained 7 bases not matched to a gene. The CDR3 is 15 residues long. The CDR3 nucleotides read TGTGCCAGCAGCTTCAGCGGGGGGCCCCCAGATACGCAGTATTTT. This encodes CASSFSGGPPDTQYF.

This clone was counted a few times. Other nucleotide sequences in the sample specify the same CDR3. The chain carries TRBV5-1 and TRBJ2-1; 8 bases map to TRBD2. With V trimmed by 0 bases and J by 4 bases, 3 bases remained unmatched. This CDR3 has 15 amino acids. Germline V lookup: CDR1 SGHRS, CDR2 YFSETQ. The CDR3 DNA sequence: TGCGCCAGCAGCTTGGAGTTAGCGGGGTACAATGAGCAGTTCTTC. It encodes CASSLELAGYNEQFF.

The chain couples TRBV4-3 to TRBJ2-3, with D possibly matching TRBD2 (6 bases). This CDR3 comprises 19 residues. Germline V CDR1 and CDR2: LGHNA, YSLEER. With 4 bases removed from V and 2 bases from J, the gap between germline ends came to 25 bases. The DNA of the CDR3 is TGCGCCAGCAGCCCAAACAATACAAGGTTTTGCGGGATCACAGATACGCAGTATTTT. Amino acid sequence: CASSPNNTRFCGITDTQYF.

This chain joins TRBV19 and TRBJ2-6; tentatively, D is TRBD1 (5 bases). Trimming cost V 5 bases and J 0 bases, with 11 bases left between them. The germline V gene has CDR1 LNHDA and CDR2 SQIVND (reference sequence). The CDR3 length is 16 residues. The CDR3 loop is CASSPQTVSGANVLTF. CDR3 DNA sequence: TGTGCCAGTAGTCCACAGACAGTCTCTGGGGCCAACGTCCTGACTTTC.

The chain is built from TRBV30 and TRBJ1-4; D is unresolved. In germline, CDR1 is GTSNPN, CDR2 SVGIG (reference sequence). The ends were cut back, 3 bases at V and 0 bases at J, with 8 bases in the middle. The CDR3 consists of 14 residues. CDR3 DNA sequence: TGTGCCTGGAGCTCGTCTGCAACTAATGAAAAACTGTTTTTT. It is translated as CAWSSSATNEKLFF.

The V and J genes are TRBV6-6 and TRBJ1-4, with D maybe TRBD1 (6 bases). The germline V gene encodes CDR1 MNHNY and CDR2 SVGAGI (reference sequence). The ends were cut back, 8 bases at V and 3 bases at J, with 19 bases in the middle. The CDR3 has 16 amino acids. As DNA, the CDR3 is TGTGCCAGCCGCAAACACACAGGGACCGCTAATGAAAAACTGTTTTTT. Encoded protein: CASRKHTGTANEKLFF.